The next 2 T cell receptor beta chains were all read from a single sample in a study of identical twins. TCRdb analysed the 5' RACE reads with MiXCR anew, one entry per CDR3 protein. This repertoire shows 1.5 million to 2 million distinct CDR3 sequences, under 35% found once; its top ten account for about 0.3%. The sequencing input was cord blood. These receptors were collected from a newborn girl in good health.

As concerns this clonotype: Given the absence of the conserved phenylalanine or tryptophan at the CDR3 end, a read error is likely. V gene TRBV18 combines with J gene TRBJ2-5; 7 nucleotides match TRBD2. The CDR3 sequence is 15 residues long. Germline lookup yields CDR1 KGHSH and CDR2 LQKENI. V shed 2 bases, J shed 11 bases, and the junction held 14 bases outside the gene matches. Written as DNA, the CDR3 is TGTGCCAGCTCACCAATCGGGGGACTACTCGATGAGCAGTACGTC. It encodes CASSPIGGLLDEQYV.

The sample holds many counts of this clonotype. V gene TRBV12-3 or TRBV12-4 combines with J gene TRBJ2-7; D not certain. The CDR3 has 10 amino acids. Trimming stripped 1 base from V and 6 bases from J, with 1 base between. Here the CDR3 reads CASSLGEQYF. The CDR3 region has the DNA TGTGCCAGCAGTTTAGGCGAGCAGTACTTC.